The 28 T cell receptor beta chains presented below share a single source sample, sequenced in a study of blood T cell repertoires in COVID-19. The assay was immunoSEQ multiplex PCR, and TCRdb's table has in-frame clones only and misses some. The repertoire holds 97,000 or so clones, with approximately 79% as singletons. Sequenced sample: peripheral blood. All receptors come from a man in his 70s with active or convalescent COVID-19.

V usage is TRBV7-6 and J usage is TRBJ2-5, with a weak D call TRBD1 (6 bases). The CDR3 totals 14 residues. V gave up 7 bases and J gave up 4 bases, with 16 bases separating them. The germline V gene has CDR1 SGHVS and CDR2 FNYEAQ. The CDR3 bases are TGTGCCAGCACCATAATAGGGGGAACAGAGACCCAGTACTTC. Translation: CASTIIGGTETQYF.

This chain joins TRBV5-4 and TRBJ2-2; 9 bases map to TRBD1. This CDR3 contains 17 residues. J lost 1 base, V lost 0 bases, and 4 bases had no gene match. Germline loops: CDR1 SGHNT, CDR2 YYREEE (reference sequence). CDR3 amino acids: CASSLAPGQGNTGELFF. Here the CDR3 DNA reads TGTGCCAGCAGCTTGGCCCCGGGACAGGGGAACACCGGGGAGCTGTTTTTT.

This chain connects TRBV25-1 to TRBJ1-2; D is undetermined. This CDR3 is built from 14 residues. Looked up from germline, CDR1 is MGHDK and CDR2 is SYGVNS. Between the trimmed V and J ends, which lost 3 bases and 1 base, there was a span of 9 bases. Here the CDR3 DNA reads TGTGCCAGCAGTGATATAAGAGATAACTATGGCTACACCTTC. This encodes CASSDIRDNYGYTF.

In this sample, this clone turned up a few times. This chain joins TRBV12-3 or TRBV12-4 and TRBJ1-4; D perhaps matches TRBD1 (6 bases). The length of the CDR3 is 13 residues. The V and J ends lost 9 bases and 4 bases respectively, with 12 bases between them. The CDR3 sequence is CASRGANNEKLFF. Written as DNA, the CDR3 is TGTGCCAGTCGGGGGGCGAATAATGAAAAACTGTTTTTT.

The genes are TRBV5-1 and TRBJ2-3; TRBD2 matches 12 bases. This CDR3 is 18 amino acids long. Germline values: CDR1 SGHRS, CDR2 YFSETQ. J was trimmed by 3 bases and V by 7 bases; bases with no gene match: 15. CDR3 amino acids: CASARVASGGAGTDTQYF. CDR3 coding DNA: TGCGCCAGCGCCCGGGTGGCTAGCGGGGGGGCCGGGACAGATACGCAGTATTTT.

The V and J genes are TRBV5-1 and TRBJ2-2, with TRBD2 matching 11 bases. There are 17 residues in the CDR3. Trimming took 0 bases from V and 5 from J; bases not matched to a gene: 6. Germline values: CDR1 SGHRS, CDR2 YFSETQ. CDR3 protein: CASSLASSGGSTGELFF. CDR3 bases: TGCGCCAGCAGCTTGGCCTCTAGCGGGGGGTCGACCGGGGAGCTGTTTTTT.

The chain couples TRBV6-6 to TRBJ2-3; TRBD2 matches 8 bases. CDR3 length: 16 residues. CDR1 and CDR2 (germline): MNHNY, SVGAGI (reference sequence). Germline trimming cut 7 bases from V and 2 bases from J; bases unmatched to any gene: 11. CDR3 protein: CASTSRGGGTTDTQYF. The CDR3 DNA follows: TGTGCCAGCACCTCGAGAGGCGGGGGGACCACAGATACGCAGTATTTT.

This clone showed up just a few times. CDR3 in amino acids: CASSLEGRGNEKLFF. The DNA of the CDR3 is TGTGCCAGCAGCTTAGAGGGCAGGGGAAACGAAAAACTGTTTTTT. The chain carries TRBV7-9 and TRBJ1-4, with a tentative D call TRBD1 (6 bases). V lost 1 base to trimming and J lost 8 bases, with 14 bases between them. The germline V gene has CDR1 SEHNR and CDR2 FQNEAQ (reference sequence). The CDR3 length is 15 residues.

The chain links TRBV19 to TRBJ1-2, with D unclear. In germline, CDR1 is LNHDA, CDR2 SQIVND (reference sequence). CDR3 length: 12 amino acids. Trimming stripped 4 bases from V and 0 bases from J, with 3 bases between. DNA of the CDR3: TGTGCCAGTAGTAGAGCTAACTATGGCTACACCTTC. As protein: CASSRANYGYTF. Full variable domain (remainder filled in from reference TRBV19 and TRBJ1-2): DGGITQSPKYLFRKEGQNVTLSCEQNLNHDAMYWYRQDPGQGLRLIYYSQIVNDFQKGDIAEGYSVSREKKESFPLTVTSAQKNPTAFYLCASSRANYGYTFGSGTRLTVV.

The chain joins TRBV15 to TRBJ1-5; TRBD1 is a possible D gene (6 bases). Trimming took off 0 bases at V and 0 bases at J, with 12 bases between the two ends. The CDR3 is made up of 17 amino acids. The germline V gene has CDR1 LNHNV and CDR2 YYDKDF (reference sequence). CDR3 in DNA: TGTGCCACCAGCAGAGACGGGTCGGGACATAGCAATCAGCCCCAGCATTTT. This gives the protein CATSRDGSGHSNQPQHF. Together with reference TRBV15 and TRBJ1-5, the CDR3 gives the full variable domain: DAMVIQNPRYQVTQFGKPVTLSCSQTLNHNVMYWYQQKSSQAPKLLFHYYDKDFNNEADTPDNFQSRRPNTSFCFLDIRSPGLGDTAMYLCATSRDGSGHSNQPQHFGDGTRLSIL.

This sequence joins TRBV12-3 or TRBV12-4 and TRBJ1-2, with D unclear. The CDR3 covers 13 residues. The ends were cut back, 7 bases at V and 4 bases at J, with 13 bases in the middle. The chain's CDR3 is CASTRPAGYGYTF. CDR3 in DNA: TGTGCCAGCACAAGACCGGCGGGCTATGGCTACACCTTC.

This clone was counted once. This chain joins TRBV5-1 and TRBJ2-7, with 9 bases identical to TRBD2. Germline V gene sequence: CDR1 SGHRS, CDR2 YFSETQ. V shed 4 bases, J shed 1 base, and the junction held 6 bases outside the gene matches. CDR3 size: 15 residues. CDR3: CASSLALAGSYEQYF. CDR3 coding DNA: TGCGCCAGCAGCCTGGCGCTAGCGGGGTCCTACGAGCAGTACTTC.

This clone is a singleton in its sample. The CDR3 loop is CASSGLKGGSGSPLHF. The CDR3 DNA reads TGTGCCAGCAGTGGATTAAAGGGAGGATCAGGTTCACCCCTCCACTTT. The chain carries TRBV2 and TRBJ1-6, with D uncertain. V was trimmed by 4 bases and J by 9 bases, leaving 19 bases between them. The germline V gene encodes CDR1 SNHLY and CDR2 FYNNEI. The CDR3 spans 16 residues.

The chain joins TRBV18 to TRBJ1-6, with TRBD1 as a possible D gene (5 bases). V lost 5 bases and J 4 bases, leaving 9 bases between the germline ends. CDR1 and CDR2 (germline): KGHSH, LQKENI. The CDR3 covers 14 residues. CDR3 bases: TGTGCCAGCTCAACCCAGGGTTATAATTCACCCCTCCACTTT. Residues: CASSTQGYNSPLHF.

This clone has a single count. This sequence joins TRBV11-2 and TRBJ1-4; D ambiguous. CDR1 and CDR2 from the germline V gene are SGHAT and FQNNGV. Trimming pared 1 base from V and 0 bases from J, leaving 12 bases between. The CDR3 spans 17 residues. CDR3 sequence: CASSLGSSAATNEKLFF. In nucleotides, the CDR3 is TGTGCCAGCAGCTTAGGCAGTTCGGCGGCAACTAATGAAAAACTGTTTTTT.

The chain employs TRBV6-2 or TRBV6-3 and TRBJ1-2; no reliable D call. CDR1 is MNHEY and CDR2 is SVGEGT in the germline V gene. The CDR3 sequence is 14 residues long. V was trimmed by 0 bases and J by 6 bases, leaving 11 bases between them. The CDR3 DNA sequence: TGTGCCAGCAGTTACTCGAGAGGGAAGGATGGCTACACCTTC. This translates into CASSYSRGKDGYTF.

In this sample, this clone turned up many times. This sequence joins TRBV4-1 and TRBJ2-5; 9 nucleotides line up with TRBD2. CDR3 size: 15 residues. The germline CDR1 and CDR2 sequences are MGHRA and YSYEKL. J lost 4 bases, V lost 4 bases, and 7 bases had no gene match. CDR3: CASSLGLARGETQYF. The CDR3 DNA is TGCGCCAGCAGCCTAGGACTAGCGAGAGGAGAGACCCAGTACTTC.

This clone was counted only a few times. The rearrangement uses TRBV5-8 and TRBJ2-7; the match to TRBD1 covers 8 bases. The V gene's germline CDR1 is SGHTS and CDR2 YDEGEE. The CDR3 is 14 residues long. V was clipped by 3 bases and J by 4 bases; unmatched bases: 6. CDR3 residues: CASSSRQGPYEQYF. The CDR3 coding sequence is TGTGCCAGCAGCTCTCGACAGGGGCCATACGAGCAGTACTTC.

The chain recombines TRBV18 with TRBJ2-1; 11 bases are a match to TRBD2. This CDR3 contains 15 residues. V shed 2 bases, J shed 7 bases, and the junction held 4 bases outside the gene matches. Germline CDR1 KGHSH, CDR2 LQKENI. The CDR3 reads CASSPTGTSGNEQFF. CDR3 in DNA: TGTGCCAGCTCACCAACCGGGACTAGCGGAAATGAGCAGTTCTTC.

The J gene is TRBJ1-1, the V gene TRBV6-5; TRBD1 might be the D (5 bases). Germline V gene lookup returns CDR1 MNHEY and CDR2 SVGAGI. The V end was cut by 7 bases, the J end by 1 base, with 7 bases between. CDR3 length: 12 residues. CDR3 sequence reads: CASKQGNTEAFF. CDR3 bases: TGTGCCAGCAAGCAGGGGAACACTGAAGCTTTCTTT.

This clone was seen ten or more times. The V gene is TRBV7-3, the J gene TRBJ2-4, with TRBD2 identical over 8 bases. This CDR3 has 17 residues. The trim removed 5 bases at V and 8 bases at J, leaving 17 bases unmatched. Per germline, CDR1 SGHTA and CDR2 FQGTGA. The CDR3 protein is CASSLRPLGLGGDIQYF. The CDR3, as DNA: TGTGCCAGCAGCCTAAGACCCTTGGGACTAGGCGGGGACATTCAGTACTTC.

This chain uses TRBV5-1 with TRBJ1-2; 7 positions match TRBD1. From germline, CDR1 is SGHRS and CDR2 YFSETQ. J was trimmed by 4 bases and V by 0 bases; bases with no gene match: 6. CDR3 length equals 15 residues. CDR3 loop: CASSLAGTAPYGYTF. The CDR3 DNA reads TGCGCCAGCAGCTTGGCGGGGACAGCCCCCTATGGCTACACCTTC.

The chain combines TRBV9 with TRBJ2-3, with 7 nucleotides matching TRBD2. The V gene end was trimmed by 2 bases and the J gene end by 2 bases; junction bases not matched to a gene: 8. Germline V gene lookup returns CDR1 SGDLS and CDR2 YYNGEE. The CDR3 consists of 16 residues. Here the CDR3 DNA reads TGTGCCAGCAGCGTCGGACTAGTCCTTCCCACAGATACGCAGTATTTT. Its protein product is CASSVGLVLPTDTQYF.

This clone showed up just once. V usage is TRBV6-5 and J usage is TRBJ2-3, with D perhaps matching TRBD1 (5 bases). With 6 bases removed from V and 6 bases from J, the gap between germline ends came to 19 bases. This CDR3 has 15 residues. CDR1 is MNHEY and CDR2 is SVGAGI in the germline V gene. CDR3 nucleotides: TGTGCCAGCAGGACCCTGGGGATTCCAGGGGATACGCAGTATTTT. Protein: CASRTLGIPGDTQYF.

The rearrangement uses TRBV19 and TRBJ1-5; 8 bases are shared with TRBD1. In germline, CDR1 is LNHDA, CDR2 SQIVND (reference sequence). The CDR3 loop spans 14 amino acids. The J segment lost 6 bases and the V segment lost 4 bases, leaving 5 bases of the junction unmatched. The CDR3 bases are TGTGCCAGTAGTACGGACAGGGTCGGTCAGCCCCAGCATTTT. Translating it yields CASSTDRVGQPQHF.

The gene calls are TRBV5-1 and TRBJ2-1, with a weak D call TRBD2 (6 bases). The length of the CDR3 is 12 residues. Germline-derived CDR1 and CDR2 are SGHRS and YFSETQ. V was cut by 7 bases and J by 9 bases, with 14 bases left in between. The CDR3 loop is CASGTMEGEQFF. The CDR3 region has the DNA TGCGCCAGCGGCACGATGGAGGGTGAGCAGTTCTTC.

V gene TRBV5-1 combines with J gene TRBJ2-1; 7 bases align to TRBD1. The V and J ends lost 1 base and 1 base, in that order; junction bases with no gene match: 8. Germline CDR1 reads SGHRS; CDR2 reads YFSETQ. The CDR3 is 17 amino acids. CDR3 protein: CASSLTQGIGSYNEQFF. The CDR3 nucleotides are TGCGCCAGCAGCTTGACACAGGGGATCGGGTCCTACAATGAGCAGTTCTTC.

The V gene is TRBV6-5, the J gene TRBJ1-5; tentative D call: TRBD1 (5 bases). Deletions cut 7 bases from V and 6 bases from J, with 16 bases between. The CDR3 has 14 residues. Germline-derived CDR1 and CDR2 are MNHEY and SVGAGI. The chain's CDR3 is CASTQGQGGQPQHF. The CDR3 nucleotides read TGTGCCAGCACCCAGGGTCAGGGTGGTCAGCCCCAGCATTTT.